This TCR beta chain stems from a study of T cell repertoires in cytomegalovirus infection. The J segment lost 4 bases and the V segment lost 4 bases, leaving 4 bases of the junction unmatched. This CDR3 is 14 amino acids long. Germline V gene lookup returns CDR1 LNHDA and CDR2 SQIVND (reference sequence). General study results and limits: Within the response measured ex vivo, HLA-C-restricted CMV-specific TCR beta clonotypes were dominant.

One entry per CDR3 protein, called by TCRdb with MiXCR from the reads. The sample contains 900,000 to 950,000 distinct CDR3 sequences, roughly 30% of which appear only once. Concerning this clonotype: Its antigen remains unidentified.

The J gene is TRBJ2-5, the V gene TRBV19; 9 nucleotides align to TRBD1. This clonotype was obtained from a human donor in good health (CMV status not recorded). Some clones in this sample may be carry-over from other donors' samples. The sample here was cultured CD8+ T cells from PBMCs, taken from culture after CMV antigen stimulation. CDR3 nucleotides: TGTGCCAGTAGTACAACAGGGGGCCCAGAGACCCAGTACTTC. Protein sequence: CASSTTGGPETQYF.